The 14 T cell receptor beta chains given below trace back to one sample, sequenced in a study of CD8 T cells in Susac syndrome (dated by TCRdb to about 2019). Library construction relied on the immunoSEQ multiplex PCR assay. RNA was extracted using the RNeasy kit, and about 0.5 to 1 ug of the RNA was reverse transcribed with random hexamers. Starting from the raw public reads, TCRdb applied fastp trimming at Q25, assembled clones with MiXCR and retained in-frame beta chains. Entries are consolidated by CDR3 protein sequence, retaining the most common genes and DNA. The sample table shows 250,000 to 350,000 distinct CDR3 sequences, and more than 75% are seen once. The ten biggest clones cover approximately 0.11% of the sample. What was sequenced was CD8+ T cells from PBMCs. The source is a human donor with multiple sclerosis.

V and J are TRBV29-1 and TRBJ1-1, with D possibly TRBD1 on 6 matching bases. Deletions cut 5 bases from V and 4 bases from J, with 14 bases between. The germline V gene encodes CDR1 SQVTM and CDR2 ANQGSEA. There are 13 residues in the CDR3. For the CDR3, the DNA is TGCAGCGTTCGAACAGGGAAGGGCACTGAAGCTTTCTTT. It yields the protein CSVRTGKGTEAFF.

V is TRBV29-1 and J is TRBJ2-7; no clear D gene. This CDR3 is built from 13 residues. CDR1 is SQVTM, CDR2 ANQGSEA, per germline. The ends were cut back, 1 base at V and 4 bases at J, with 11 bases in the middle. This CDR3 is CSVEVDAEYEQYF. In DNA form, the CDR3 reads TGCAGCGTTGAAGTGGACGCGGAGTACGAGCAGTACTTC.

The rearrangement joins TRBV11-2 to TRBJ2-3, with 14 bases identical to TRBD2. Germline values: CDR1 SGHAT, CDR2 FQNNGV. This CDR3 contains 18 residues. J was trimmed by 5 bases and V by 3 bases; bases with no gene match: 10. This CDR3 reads CASSFLFATSGRVDTQYF. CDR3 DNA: TGTGCCAGCAGCTTCCTATTCGCGACTAGCGGGAGGGTAGATACGCAGTATTTT.

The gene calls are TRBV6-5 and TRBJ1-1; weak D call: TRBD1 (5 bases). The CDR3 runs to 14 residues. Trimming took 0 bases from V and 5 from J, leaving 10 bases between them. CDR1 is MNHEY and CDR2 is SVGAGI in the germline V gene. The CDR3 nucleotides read TGTGCCAGCAGTTACTCCCAGGGTTATACTGAAGCTTTCTTT. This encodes CASSYSQGYTEAFF.

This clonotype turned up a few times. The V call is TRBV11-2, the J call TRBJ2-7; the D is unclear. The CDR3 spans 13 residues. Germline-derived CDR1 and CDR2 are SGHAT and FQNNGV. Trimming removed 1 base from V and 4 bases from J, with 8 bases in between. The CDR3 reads CASSLALEYEQYF. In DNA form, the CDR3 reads TGTGCCAGCAGCTTAGCGCTCGAGTACGAGCAGTACTTC.

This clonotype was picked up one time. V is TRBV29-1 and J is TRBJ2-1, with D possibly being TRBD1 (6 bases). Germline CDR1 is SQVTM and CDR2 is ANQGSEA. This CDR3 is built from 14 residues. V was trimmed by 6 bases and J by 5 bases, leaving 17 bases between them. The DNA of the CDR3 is TGCAGCGTGCGAGGACAGACTCTGAACAATGAGCAGTTCTTC. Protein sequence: CSVRGQTLNNEQFF.

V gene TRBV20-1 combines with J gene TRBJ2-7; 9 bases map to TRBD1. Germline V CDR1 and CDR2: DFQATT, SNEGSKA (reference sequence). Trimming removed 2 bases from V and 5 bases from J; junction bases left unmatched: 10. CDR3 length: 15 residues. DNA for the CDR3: TGCAGTGCTAGAAGTAGCCGGGACAGGGTGGACGAGCAGTACTTC. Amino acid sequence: CSARSSRDRVDEQYF.

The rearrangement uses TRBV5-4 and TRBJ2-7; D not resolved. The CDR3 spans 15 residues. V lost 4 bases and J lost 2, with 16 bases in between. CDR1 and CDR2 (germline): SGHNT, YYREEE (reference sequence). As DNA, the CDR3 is TGTGCCAGCAGCCCACGTCGAGCCTCTCCCTACGAGCAGTACTTC. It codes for CASSPRRASPYEQYF. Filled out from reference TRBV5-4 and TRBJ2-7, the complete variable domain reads ETGVTQSPTHLIKTRGQQVTLRCSSQSGHNTVSWYQQALGQGPQFIFQYYREEENGRGNFPPRFSGLQFPNYSSELNVNALELDDSALYLCASSPRRASPYEQYFGPGTRLTVT.

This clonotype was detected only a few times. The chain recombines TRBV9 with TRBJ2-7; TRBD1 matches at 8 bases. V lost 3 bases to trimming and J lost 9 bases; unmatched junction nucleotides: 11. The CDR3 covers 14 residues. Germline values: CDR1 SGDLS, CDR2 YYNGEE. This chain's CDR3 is CASSDRDRPSGQYF. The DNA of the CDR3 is TGTGCCAGCAGCGACAGGGACAGGCCTTCCGGGCAGTACTTC.

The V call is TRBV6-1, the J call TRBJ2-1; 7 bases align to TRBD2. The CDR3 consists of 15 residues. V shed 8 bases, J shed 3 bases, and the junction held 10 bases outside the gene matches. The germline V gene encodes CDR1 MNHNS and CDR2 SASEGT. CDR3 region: CASEMAGAYYNEQFF. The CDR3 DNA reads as TGTGCCAGCGAAATGGCGGGAGCCTACTACAATGAGCAGTTCTTC.

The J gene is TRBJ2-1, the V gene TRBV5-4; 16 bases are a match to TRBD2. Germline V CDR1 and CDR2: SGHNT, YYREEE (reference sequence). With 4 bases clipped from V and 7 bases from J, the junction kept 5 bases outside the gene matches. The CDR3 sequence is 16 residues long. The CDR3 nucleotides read TGTGCCAGCAGCGGGACTAGCGGGAGGGCCCAGAATGAGCAGTTCTTC. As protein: CASSGTSGRAQNEQFF.

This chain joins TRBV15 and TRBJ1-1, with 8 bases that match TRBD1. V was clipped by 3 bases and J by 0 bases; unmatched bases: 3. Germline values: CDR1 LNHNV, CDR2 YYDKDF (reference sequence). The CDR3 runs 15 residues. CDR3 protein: CATSRDRAMNTEAFF. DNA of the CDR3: TGTGCCACCAGCAGGGACAGGGCCATGAACACTGAAGCTTTCTTT.

The CDR3 is CASSQAPGLAGETQYF. The CDR3 region has the DNA TGCGCCAGCAGCCAAGCGCCGGGACTAGCGGGAGAGACCCAGTACTTC. This chain joins TRBV4-1 and TRBJ2-5; the match to TRBD2 covers 12 bases. V dropped 1 base and J dropped 4; count of bases not matched to a gene: 4. This CDR3 contains 16 residues. CDR1 is MGHRA and CDR2 is YSYEKL in the germline V gene.

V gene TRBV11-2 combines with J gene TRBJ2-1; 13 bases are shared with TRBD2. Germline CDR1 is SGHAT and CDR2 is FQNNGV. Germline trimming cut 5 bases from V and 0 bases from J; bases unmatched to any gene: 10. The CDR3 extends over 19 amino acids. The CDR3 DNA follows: TGTGCCAGCAGCCGTTTGGGACTAGCGGGATCATTCTCCTACAATGAGCAGTTCTTC. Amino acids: CASSRLGLAGSFSYNEQFF.